The 17 T cell receptor beta chains below come from one sample, sequenced in a study of PD-L1 blockade in urothelial cancer. Produced via immunoSEQ multiplex PCR; TCRdb's table is partial and in-frame only. Here the sample spans around 87,000 clones, around 78% being singletons. The time point denotes: peripheral blood 6 weeks after treatment start. Source: PBMCs, taken around atezolizumab (anti-PD-L1) treatment. The receptors come from a man in his 70s with urothelial cancer.

The V gene is TRBV5-8, the J gene TRBJ2-7, with D tentatively TRBD2 (6 bases). Trimming stripped 3 bases from V and 6 bases from J, with 16 bases between. Germline V CDR1 and CDR2: SGHTS, YDEGEE. This CDR3 comprises 14 residues. CDR3 sequence reads: CASSSAVDGGEQYF. In DNA form, the CDR3 reads TGTGCCAGCAGCTCGGCCGTGGACGGGGGCGAGCAGTACTTC.

This chain links TRBV9 with TRBJ2-3; TRBD2 is a possible D gene (6 bases). This CDR3 is built from 16 residues. V lost 0 bases and J 4 bases, leaving 15 bases between the germline ends. CDR1 is SGDLS, CDR2 YYNGEE, per germline. This CDR3 reads CASSVGSGGEADTQYF. The CDR3 DNA reads as TGTGCCAGCAGCGTAGGTAGCGGTGGAGAGGCAGATACGCAGTATTTT.

The chain couples TRBV29-1 to TRBJ2-1; TRBD2 agrees at 10 bases. The length of the CDR3 is 13 residues. Trimming took 7 bases from V and 5 from J; bases not matched to a gene: 5. Germline assignment: CDR1 SQVTM and CDR2 ANQGSEA. The CDR3 DNA is TGCAGCGACCAGCGGGAGGGTCACAATGAGCAGTTCTTC. Amino acids: CSDQREGHNEQFF.

The chain recombines TRBV7-3 with TRBJ1-1; D may be TRBD1 (5 bases). The CDR3 covers 14 residues. Deletions cut 5 bases from V and 1 base from J, with 11 bases between. CDR1 SGHTA and CDR2 FQGTGA come from the germline V gene. CDR3 in amino acids: CASSPGPQNTEAFF. In DNA form, the CDR3 reads TGTGCCAGCAGCCCAGGGCCCCAGAACACTGAAGCTTTCTTT.

This clone was observed a handful of times. This chain links TRBV5-4 with TRBJ2-1; unclear D gene. Deletions cut 0 bases from V and 0 bases from J, with 10 bases between. The germline V gene encodes CDR1 SGHNT and CDR2 YYREEE (reference sequence). The CDR3 runs 16 residues. CDR3 coding DNA: TGTGCCAGCAGCTTGGTTTTCTCGAGCTCCTACAATGAGCAGTTCTTC. Translation gives CASSLVFSSSYNEQFF.

The chain joins TRBV6-5 to TRBJ2-7; 9 positions match TRBD1. Germline values: CDR1 MNHEY, CDR2 SVGAGI. The CDR3 length is 13 residues. V dropped 6 bases and J dropped 7; count of bases not matched to a gene: 7. The CDR3 protein is CASRPQGAEEQYF. The CDR3 region has the DNA TGTGCCAGCAGGCCACAGGGGGCTGAGGAGCAGTACTTC.

The rearrangement links TRBV7-2 to TRBJ2-1; 7 positions match TRBD2. The J segment lost 7 bases and the V segment lost 5 bases, leaving 11 bases of the junction unmatched. CDR1 SGHTA and CDR2 FQGNSA come from the germline V gene. The CDR3 consists of 15 residues. CDR3 region: CASSPLFGRWNEQFF. The CDR3 DNA sequence: TGTGCCAGCAGCCCGCTTTTCGGGAGGTGGAATGAGCAGTTCTTC.

V gene TRBV6-1 combines with J gene TRBJ1-4; D not resolved. The V gene's germline CDR1 is MNHNS and CDR2 SASEGT. The CDR3 covers 17 residues. V was pared by 0 bases and J by 0 bases, with 11 bases between. The CDR3 is CASSEAVQYATNEKLFF. The CDR3 DNA is TGTGCCAGCAGTGAAGCGGTACAGTACGCAACTAATGAAAAACTGTTTTTT.

J is TRBJ1-4 and V is TRBV6-5, with TRBD1 matching 7 bases. The CDR3 covers 13 residues. J gave up 8 bases and V 6 bases, and 6 bases lay outside the gene matches. CDR1 is MNHEY, CDR2 SVGAGI, per germline. The CDR3 loop reads CASRSTGEEKLFF. CDR3 bases: TGTGCCAGCAGGAGCACAGGGGAAGAAAAACTGTTTTTT.

V and J are TRBV5-1 and TRBJ2-1; TRBD2 aligns across 14 bases. The CDR3 covers 15 residues. Germline CDR1 SGHRS, CDR2 YFSETQ. Trimming took 4 bases from V and 7 from J; bases not matched to a gene: 4. The CDR3 region is CASSTGTSGGNEQFF. CDR3 DNA sequence: TGCGCCAGCAGCACCGGGACTAGCGGGGGTAATGAGCAGTTCTTC.

V is TRBV7-7 and J is TRBJ2-1; no definite D call. V was pared by 4 bases and J by 0 bases, with 13 bases between. The CDR3 loop spans 16 amino acids. Germline V gene data show CDR1 as SSHAT and CDR2 as FNYEAQ (reference sequence). The CDR3 protein is CASSSFTTPSYNEQFF. The CDR3 DNA reads TGTGCCAGCAGCTCGTTTACTACCCCCTCCTACAATGAGCAGTTCTTC.

The V call is TRBV27, the J call TRBJ1-1, with D hard to call. CDR1 MNHEY and CDR2 SMNVEV come from the germline V gene (reference sequence). The CDR3 totals 13 residues. Trimming pared 2 bases from V and 1 base from J, leaving 5 bases between. The CDR3 loop is CASSLIENTEAFF. The CDR3 coding sequence is TGTGCCAGCAGTTTAATAGAGAACACTGAAGCTTTCTTT.

V gene TRBV7-3 combines with J gene TRBJ2-3; 9 bases line up with TRBD2. The CDR3 length is 15 residues. J gave up 4 bases and V 3 bases, and 5 bases lay outside the gene matches. Germline V gene sequence: CDR1 SGHTA, CDR2 FQGTGA. The CDR3 bases are TGTGCCAGCAGCTTCGGCGGGAGGGCCGCAGATACGCAGTATTTT. Its protein is CASSFGGRAADTQYF.

This clone was observed a few times. This chain uses TRBV7-2 with TRBJ2-1, with D hard to call. V was cut by 8 bases and J by 7 bases, with 3 bases left in between. The CDR3 is 9 amino acids. The V gene's germline CDR1 is SGHTA and CDR2 FQGNSA. The CDR3 spells CASPNEQFF. In nucleotides, the CDR3 is TGTGCCAGCCCGAATGAGCAGTTCTTC.

This chain joins TRBV7-2 and TRBJ2-7; no definite D call. Germline CDR1 and CDR2: SGHTA and FQGNSA. CDR3 length equals 11 residues. Trimming stripped 5 bases from V and 3 bases from J, with 5 bases between. The CDR3 region is CASSVNYEQYF. In nucleotides, the CDR3 is TGTGCCAGCAGCGTAAACTACGAGCAGTACTTC.

The rearrangement joins TRBV7-9 to TRBJ1-5; 7 bases match TRBD1. Trimming removed 5 bases from V and 7 bases from J; junction bases left unmatched: 8. This CDR3 has 14 residues. Germline CDR1 reads SEHNR; CDR2 reads FQNEAQ (reference sequence). The CDR3 here is CASSQGGSLQPQHF. The DNA of the CDR3 is TGTGCCAGCAGCCAAGGGGGCAGTCTACAGCCCCAGCATTTT. Drawing the rest from reference TRBV7-9 and TRBJ1-5, the complete variable domain is DTGVSQNPRHKITKRGQNVTFRCDPISEHNRLYWYRQTLGQGPEFLTYFQNEAQLEKSRLLSDRFSAERPKGSFSTLEIQRTEQGDSAMYLCASSQGGSLQPQHFGDGTRLSIL.

The chain joins TRBV9 to TRBJ2-1; the match to TRBD2 covers 13 bases. The CDR3 is 17 amino acids. With V trimmed by 4 bases and J by 0 bases, 4 bases remained unmatched. Germline CDR1 and CDR2: SGDLS and YYNGEE. The CDR3 sequence is CASSPTSGGASYNEQFF. CDR3 DNA sequence: TGTGCCAGCAGCCCAACTAGCGGGGGGGCCTCCTACAATGAGCAGTTCTTC.